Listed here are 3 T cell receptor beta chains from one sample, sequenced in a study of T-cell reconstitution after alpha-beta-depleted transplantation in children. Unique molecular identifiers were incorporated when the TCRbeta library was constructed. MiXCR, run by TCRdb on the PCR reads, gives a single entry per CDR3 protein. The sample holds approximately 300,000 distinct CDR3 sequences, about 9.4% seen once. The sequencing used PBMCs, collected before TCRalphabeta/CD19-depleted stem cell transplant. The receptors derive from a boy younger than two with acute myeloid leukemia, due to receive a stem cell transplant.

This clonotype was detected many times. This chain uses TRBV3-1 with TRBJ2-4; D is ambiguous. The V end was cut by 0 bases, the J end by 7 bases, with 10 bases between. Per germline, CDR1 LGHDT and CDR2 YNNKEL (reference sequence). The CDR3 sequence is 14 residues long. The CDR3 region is CASSQEGLQNIQYF. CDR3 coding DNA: TGTGCCAGCAGCCAAGAAGGGCTCCAGAACATTCAGTACTTC.

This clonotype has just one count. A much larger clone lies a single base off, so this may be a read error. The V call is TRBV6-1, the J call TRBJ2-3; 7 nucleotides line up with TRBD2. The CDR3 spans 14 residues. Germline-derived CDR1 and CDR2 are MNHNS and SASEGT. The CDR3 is CASGLGEGTDTLYF. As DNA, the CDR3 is TGTGCCAGCGGTCTAGGGGAGGGCACAGATACGCTGTATTTT.

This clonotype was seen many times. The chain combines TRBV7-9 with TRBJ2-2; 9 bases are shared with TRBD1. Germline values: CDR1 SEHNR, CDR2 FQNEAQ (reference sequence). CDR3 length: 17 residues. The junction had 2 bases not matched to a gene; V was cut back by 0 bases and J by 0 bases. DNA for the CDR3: TGTGCCAGCAGCTTAGCGACAGGGGGAGCGAACACCGGGGAGCTGTTTTTT. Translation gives CASSLATGGANTGELFF.